Included here is one T cell receptor beta chain sequence, with context. Sequencing was performed with immunoSEQ multiplex PCR; in TCRdb, only in-frame clones are kept and a portion is missing. The sample records roughly 1.5 million clones, approximately 98% being singletons. The CDR3 is 15 residues long. Germline V lookup: CDR1 SEHNR, CDR2 FQNEAQ (reference sequence). V lost 1 base to trimming and J lost 5 bases, with 11 bases between them. The entry originates in a study of shared clonotypes between healthy human individuals. The rearrangement uses TRBV7-9 and TRBJ1-4; a weak D match, TRBD1 (5 bases). The specimen was naive CD4+ T cells sorted from blood. As to subset: CD45RA+ positively selected. The sequence came from a young man in good health. The chain's CDR3 is CASSLGGERNEKLFF. The CDR3 DNA follows: TGTGCCAGCAGCTTAGGGGGGGAACGGAATGAAAAACTGTTTTTT.